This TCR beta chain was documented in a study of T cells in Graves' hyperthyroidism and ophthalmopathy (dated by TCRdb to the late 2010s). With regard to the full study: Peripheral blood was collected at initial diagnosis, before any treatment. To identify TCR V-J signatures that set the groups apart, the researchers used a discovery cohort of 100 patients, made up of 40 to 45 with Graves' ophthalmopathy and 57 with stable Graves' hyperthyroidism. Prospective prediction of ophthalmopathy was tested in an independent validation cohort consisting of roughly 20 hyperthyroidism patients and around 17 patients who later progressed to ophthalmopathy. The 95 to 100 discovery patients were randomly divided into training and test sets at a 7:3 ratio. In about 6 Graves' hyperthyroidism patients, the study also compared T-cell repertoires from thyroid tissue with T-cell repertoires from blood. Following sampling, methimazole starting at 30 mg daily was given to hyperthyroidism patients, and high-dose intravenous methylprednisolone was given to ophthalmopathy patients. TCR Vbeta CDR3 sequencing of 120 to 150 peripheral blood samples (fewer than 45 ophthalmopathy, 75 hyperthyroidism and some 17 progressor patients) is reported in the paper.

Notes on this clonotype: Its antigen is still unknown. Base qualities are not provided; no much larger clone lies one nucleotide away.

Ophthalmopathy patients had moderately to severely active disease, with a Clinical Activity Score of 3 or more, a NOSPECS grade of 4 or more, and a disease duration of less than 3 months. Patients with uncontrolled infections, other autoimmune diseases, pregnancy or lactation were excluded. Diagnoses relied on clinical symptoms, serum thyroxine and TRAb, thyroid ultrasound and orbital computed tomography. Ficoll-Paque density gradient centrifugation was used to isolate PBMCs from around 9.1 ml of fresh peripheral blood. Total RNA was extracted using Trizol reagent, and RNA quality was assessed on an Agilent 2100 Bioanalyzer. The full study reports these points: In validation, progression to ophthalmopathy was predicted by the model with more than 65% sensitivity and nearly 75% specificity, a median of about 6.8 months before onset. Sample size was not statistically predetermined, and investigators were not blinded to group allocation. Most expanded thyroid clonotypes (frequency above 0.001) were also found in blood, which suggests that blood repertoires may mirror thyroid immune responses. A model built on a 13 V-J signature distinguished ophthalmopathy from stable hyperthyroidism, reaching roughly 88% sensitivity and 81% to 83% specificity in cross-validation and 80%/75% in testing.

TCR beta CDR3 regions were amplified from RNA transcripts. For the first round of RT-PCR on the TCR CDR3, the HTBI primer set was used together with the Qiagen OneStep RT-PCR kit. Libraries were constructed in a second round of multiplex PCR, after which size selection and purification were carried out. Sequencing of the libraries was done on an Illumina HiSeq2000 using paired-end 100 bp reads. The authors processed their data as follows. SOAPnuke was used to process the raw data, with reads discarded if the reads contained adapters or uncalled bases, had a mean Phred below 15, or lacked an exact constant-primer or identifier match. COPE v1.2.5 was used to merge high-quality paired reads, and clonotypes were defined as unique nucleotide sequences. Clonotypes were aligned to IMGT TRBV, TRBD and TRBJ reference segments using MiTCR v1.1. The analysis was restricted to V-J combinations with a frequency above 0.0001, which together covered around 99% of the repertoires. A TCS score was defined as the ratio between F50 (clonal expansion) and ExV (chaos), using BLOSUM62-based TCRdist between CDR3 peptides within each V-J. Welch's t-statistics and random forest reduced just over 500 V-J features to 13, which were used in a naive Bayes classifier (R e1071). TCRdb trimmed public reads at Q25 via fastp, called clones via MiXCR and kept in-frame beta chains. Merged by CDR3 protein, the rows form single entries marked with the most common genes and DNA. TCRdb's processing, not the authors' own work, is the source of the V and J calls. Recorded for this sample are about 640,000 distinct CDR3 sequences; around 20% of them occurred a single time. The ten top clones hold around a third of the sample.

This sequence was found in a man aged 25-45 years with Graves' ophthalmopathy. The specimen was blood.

Here the CDR3 is given as CASSARGGPFNQPQHF. The DNA sequence is as follows: TGTGCCAGCAGTGCACGGGGTGGGCCCTTTAATCAGCCCCAGCATTTT. The chain is made from TRBV28 and TRBJ1-5, with no reliable assignment of the D segment. CDR1 and CDR2 were assigned from the germline V gene as MDHEN and SYDVKM. Including the terminal cysteine and phenylalanine, the CDR3 comprises 16 residues. The sequence is cut down to CDR3 DNA, 48 bases in frame from base 1. V was cut back by 5 bases and J by 4 bases, leaving a gap of 18 bases between them.